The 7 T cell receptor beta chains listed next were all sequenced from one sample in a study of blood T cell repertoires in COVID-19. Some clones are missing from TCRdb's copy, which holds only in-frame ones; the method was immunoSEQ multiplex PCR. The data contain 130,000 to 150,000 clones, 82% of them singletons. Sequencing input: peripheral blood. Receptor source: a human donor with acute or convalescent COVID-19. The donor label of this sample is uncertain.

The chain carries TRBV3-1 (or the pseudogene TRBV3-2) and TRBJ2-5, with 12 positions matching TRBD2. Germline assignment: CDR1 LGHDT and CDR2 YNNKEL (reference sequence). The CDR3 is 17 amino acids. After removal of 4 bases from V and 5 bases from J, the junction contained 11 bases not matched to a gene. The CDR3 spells CASSLPSGGARGETQYF. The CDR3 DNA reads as TGTGCCAGCAGCCTTCCTAGCGGGGGGGCTCGAGGGGAGACCCAGTACTTC.

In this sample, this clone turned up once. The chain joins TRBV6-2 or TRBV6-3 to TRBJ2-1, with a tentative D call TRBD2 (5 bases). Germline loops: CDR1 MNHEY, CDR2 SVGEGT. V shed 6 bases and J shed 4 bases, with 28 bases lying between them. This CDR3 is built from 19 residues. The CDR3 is CASSRPLTGLGAGYNEQFF. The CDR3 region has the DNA TGTGCCAGCAGCCGACCCCTGACTGGACTCGGAGCCGGTTACAATGAGCAGTTCTTC.

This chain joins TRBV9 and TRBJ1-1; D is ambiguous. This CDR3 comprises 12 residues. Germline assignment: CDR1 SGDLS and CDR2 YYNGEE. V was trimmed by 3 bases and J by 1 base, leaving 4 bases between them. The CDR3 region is CASSAKNTEAFF. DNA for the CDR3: TGTGCCAGCAGCGCCAAGAACACTGAAGCTTTCTTT.

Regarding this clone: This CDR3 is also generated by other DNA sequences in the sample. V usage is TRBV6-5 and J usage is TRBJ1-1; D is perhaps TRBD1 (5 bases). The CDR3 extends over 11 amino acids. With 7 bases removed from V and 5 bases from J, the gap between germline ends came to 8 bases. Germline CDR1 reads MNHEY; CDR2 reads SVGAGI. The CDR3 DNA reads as TGTGCCAGCACCCGGGGGACTGAAGCTTTCTTT. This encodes CASTRGTEAFF.

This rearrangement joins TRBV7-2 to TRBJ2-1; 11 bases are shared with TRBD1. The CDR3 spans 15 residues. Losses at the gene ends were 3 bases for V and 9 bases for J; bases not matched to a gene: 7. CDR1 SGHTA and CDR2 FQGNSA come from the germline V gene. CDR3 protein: CASSLDRGLLGEQFF. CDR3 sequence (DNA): TGTGCCAGCAGCTTGGACAGGGGGCTTTTGGGTGAGCAGTTCTTC.

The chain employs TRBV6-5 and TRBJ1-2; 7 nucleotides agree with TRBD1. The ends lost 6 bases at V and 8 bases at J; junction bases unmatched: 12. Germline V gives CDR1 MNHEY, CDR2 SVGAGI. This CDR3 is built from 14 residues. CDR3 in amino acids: CASRVLTGAWGYTF. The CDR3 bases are TGTGCCAGCAGGGTTCTCACAGGGGCATGGGGCTACACCTTC.

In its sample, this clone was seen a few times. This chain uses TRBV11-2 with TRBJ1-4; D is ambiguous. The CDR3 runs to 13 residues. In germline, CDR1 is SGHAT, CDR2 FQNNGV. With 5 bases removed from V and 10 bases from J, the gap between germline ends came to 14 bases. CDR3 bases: TGTGCCAGCAGCACAGTTGGAGGGCGAAAACTGTTTTTT. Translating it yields CASSTVGGRKLFF.